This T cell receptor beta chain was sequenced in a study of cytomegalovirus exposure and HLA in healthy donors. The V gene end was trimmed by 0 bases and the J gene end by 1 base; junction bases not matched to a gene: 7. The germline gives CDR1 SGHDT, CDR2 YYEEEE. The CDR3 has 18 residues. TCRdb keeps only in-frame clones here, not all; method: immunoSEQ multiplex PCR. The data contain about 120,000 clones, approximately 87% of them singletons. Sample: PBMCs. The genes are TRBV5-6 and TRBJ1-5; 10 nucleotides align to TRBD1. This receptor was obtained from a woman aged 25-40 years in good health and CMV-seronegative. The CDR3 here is CASSLGDRGAMSNQPQHF. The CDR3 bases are TGTGCCAGCAGCTTGGGGGACAGGGGCGCTATGAGCAATCAGCCCCAGCATTTT.